One T cell receptor (beta chain) is described in this entry. As yet, its antigen is unknown. The data originate from a study of cytomegalovirus exposure and HLA in healthy donors. Study-wide background: One earlier analysis, a look at approximately 180 million T cells, found about 110 million unique TCR beta sequences.

Study-wide results and caveats: Differences between HLA loci emerged in a later analysis of TCR association rates, with DRB1 most and HLA-C fewest. Most TCR sequences proved rare, with some public TCRs found in many donors.

The study ran its PCR with 60 Vbeta and 13 Jbeta primers. The table came from immunoSEQ multiplex PCR; TCRdb's copy has only in-frame clones and leaves some out. Altogether 180,000 or so clones are present, 65% to 85% being singletons, with the ten largest covering around 1.4%. With V trimmed by 7 bases and J by 3 bases, 1 base remained unmatched. This CDR3 is 12 amino acids long. Germline V gene lookup returns CDR1 SQVTM and CDR2 ANQGSEA. V and J are TRBV29-1 and TRBJ2-5; 11 bases map to TRBD2. The sample consisted of PBMCs. The clonotype originates from a girl aged 10-17 years in good health and CMV-seropositive. CDR3 coding DNA: TGCAGCGGGGGACTAGCGGAAGAGACCCAGTACTTC. Amino acid sequence: CSGGLAEETQYF.